This entry lists 9 T cell receptor beta chains sequenced from one sample in a study of cytomegalovirus exposure and HLA in healthy donors. PCR amplification relied on 60 Vbeta primers (plus 13 Jbeta primers). Clones were read by immunoSEQ multiplex PCR, and TCRdb kept only the in-frame ones, dropping some. The sample records roughly 140,000 clones, 82% being singletons. The material sequenced was PBMCs. Every receptor here comes from a man aged 30 to 45 in good health and CMV-seropositive.

J is TRBJ2-7 and V is TRBV28, with 11 bases aligning to TRBD2. This CDR3 is 15 amino acids long. J was trimmed by 4 bases and V by 6 bases; bases with no gene match: 8. CDR1 is MDHEN, CDR2 SYDVKM, per germline. CDR3 loop: CASSAIGTSGYEQYF. The CDR3 DNA sequence: TGTGCCAGCAGCGCCATAGGGACTAGCGGTTACGAGCAGTACTTC. Filled out from reference TRBV28 and TRBJ2-7, the complete variable domain reads DVKVTQSSRYLVKRTGEKVFLECVQDMDHENMFWYRQDPGLGLRLIYFSYDVKMKEKGDIPEGYSVSREKKERFSLILESASTNQTSMYLCASSAIGTSGYEQYFGPGTRLTVT.

This clone was observed a single time. This rearrangement joins TRBV28 to TRBJ1-1, with D unclear. V was shortened by 5 bases and J by 9 bases, with 10 bases between the two germline ends. Germline-derived CDR1 and CDR2 are MDHEN and SYDVKM. This CDR3 has 11 amino acids. This chain's CDR3 is CASSREIQAFF. The CDR3 coding sequence is TGTGCCAGCAGTCGAGAGATACAAGCTTTCTTT. Drawing the rest from reference TRBV28 and TRBJ1-1, the complete variable domain is DVKVTQSSRYLVKRTGEKVFLECVQDMDHENMFWYRQDPGLGLRLIYFSYDVKMKEKGDIPEGYSVSREKKERFSLILESASTNQTSMYLCASSREIQAFFGQGTRLTVV.

The chain couples TRBV9 to TRBJ2-3, with D perhaps TRBD2 (6 bases). The CDR3 runs to 15 residues. Deletions cut 4 bases from V and 7 bases from J, with 19 bases between. Germline assignment: CDR1 SGDLS and CDR2 YYNGEE. In DNA form, the CDR3 reads TGTGCCAGCAGCCCGCACGGGACTCCCGGTAATACGCAGTATTTT. Translation gives CASSPHGTPGNTQYF.

This clone was seen only once. J is TRBJ2-7 and V is TRBV27, with 14 positions matching TRBD2. The CDR3 has 14 amino acids. V lost 6 bases, J lost 5 bases, and 3 bases stayed unmatched. Per the germline V gene, CDR1 is MNHEY and CDR2 is SMNVEV (reference sequence). The CDR3 sequence: CASSGLAGGHEQYF. CDR3 sequence (DNA): TGTGCCAGCAGCGGACTAGCGGGGGGTCACGAGCAGTACTTC.

The V gene is TRBV7-9, the J gene TRBJ2-3; D remains ambiguous. The CDR3 consists of 14 residues. V lost 5 bases to trimming and J lost 4 bases, with 13 bases between them. CDR1 SEHNR and CDR2 FQNEAQ come from the germline V gene (reference sequence). The CDR3 loop reads CASSPEHRADTQYF. For the CDR3, the DNA is TGTGCCAGCAGCCCAGAGCATCGGGCAGATACGCAGTATTTT.

This clone was observed a handful of times. This chain joins TRBV29-1 and TRBJ1-1, with TRBD1 matching over 8 bases. The CDR3 has 16 residues. Germline assignment: CDR1 SQVTM and CDR2 ANQGSEA. V shed 7 bases, J shed 5 bases, and the junction held 18 bases outside the gene matches. The CDR3 sequence: CSGGPQLTGVGTEAFF. For the CDR3, the DNA is TGCAGCGGCGGGCCACAACTGACAGGGGTGGGTACTGAAGCTTTCTTT. Full variable domain (missing parts from reference TRBV29-1 and TRBJ1-1): SAVISQKPSRDICQRGTSLTIQCQVDSQVTMMFWYRQQPGQSLTLIATANQGSEATYESGFVIDKFPISRPNLTFSTLTVSNMSPEDSSIYLCSGGPQLTGVGTEAFFGQGTRLTVV.

V usage is TRBV18 and J usage is TRBJ2-7; D might be TRBD1 (5 bases). V was cut by 3 bases and J by 0 bases, with 15 bases left in between. There are 16 residues in the CDR3. Germline CDR1 and CDR2: KGHSH and LQKENI. CDR3 sequence (DNA): TGTGCCAGCTCACCGCAAAGGGGCTCCCGCTCCTACGAGCAGTACTTC. Protein: CASSPQRGSRSYEQYF. Supplemented by reference TRBV18 and TRBJ2-7, the full variable domain reads NAGVMQNPRHLVRRRGQEARLRCSPMKGHSHVYWYRQLPEEGLKFMVYLQKENIIDESGMPKERFSAEFPKEGPSILRIQQVVRGDSAAYFCASSPQRGSRSYEQYFGPGTRLTVT.

The V call is TRBV2, the J call TRBJ2-7, with 7 bases matching TRBD1. With V trimmed by 8 bases and J by 0 bases, 7 bases remained unmatched. This CDR3 region has 14 residues. The germline gives CDR1 SNHLY, CDR2 FYNNEI. For the CDR3, the DNA is TGTGCCAGCCAAAAGACAGGGAGCTCCTACGAGCAGTACTTC. Translated, it gives CASQKTGSSYEQYF.

The chain has TRBV6-5 and TRBJ1-2; 7 bases align to TRBD1. J gave up 3 bases and V 5 bases, and 9 bases lay outside the gene matches. The CDR3 is 15 amino acids. Germline lookup yields CDR1 MNHEY and CDR2 SVGAGI. Written as DNA, the CDR3 is TGTGCCAGCAGTCTACACAGGGGCAATGACTATGGCTACACCTTC. Translating it yields CASSLHRGNDYGYTF.